This TCR beta chain was recovered during a study of shared clonotypes between healthy human individuals. Looked up from germline, CDR1 is SGHRS and CDR2 is YFSETQ. Deletions cut 0 bases from V and 0 bases from J, with 4 bases between. The CDR3 extends over 14 amino acids. General observations from the study: In contrast to clonotypes shared by all four donors, non-shared clonotypes had lower generation probabilities.

Using immunoSEQ multiplex PCR, the repertoire was profiled, and TCRdb retains in-frame clones only, with some absent. Of under 2.5 million clones in the sample, 92% were seen once. This clone was seen only a few times. Its specificity is not known. In the same sample, other DNA sequences code for this CDR3. Sequencing was done on a sample of naive CD4+ T cells from PBMCs. Stated subset: CD45RA+ positively selected. The chain joins TRBV5-1 to TRBJ2-1; D gene unclear. The TCR was taken from a young man in good health. Some clones in this sample may be carry-over from other donors' samples. The CDR3 protein is CASSLASSYNEQFF. In DNA form, the CDR3 reads TGCGCCAGCAGCTTGGCTAGCTCCTACAATGAGCAGTTCTTC.